The present T cell receptor (beta chain) was sequenced within a study of cytomegalovirus exposure and HLA in healthy donors. Points from the study as a whole: When analyzed later, a missense DCLRE1C variant was found to be linked to TCR beta V- and J-gene trimming. TRBV6-2, TRBV6-3 and other indistinguishable V segments were excluded.

Healthy donors of bone marrow made up the group. The study sampled nominally healthy donors, though unrecorded immune exposures were likely. This CDR3 contains 11 residues. Use of 60 Vbeta and 13 Jbeta primers characterized the PCR. Sequenced by immunoSEQ multiplex PCR; TCRdb stores in-frame clones only, minus some. The sample shows around 150,000 clones, approximately 80% of them seen only once. Turning to this clone: Its specificity is not known.

The material sequenced was PBMCs. This TCR was sampled from a male donor in good health and CMV-seropositive. The V gene is TRBV1, the J gene TRBJ2-7; TRBD2 was called by the table and not checked on the DNA. TRBV1 is noted as a pseudogene. CDR3 nucleotides: TGCACCAGCCCTAACTCCTACGAGCAGTACTTC. Translating it yields CTSPNSYEQYF.